This TCR beta chain was sequenced for a study of glioma-infiltrating T cells. This clonotype has a count of ten or more. TCR alpha and beta CDR3 regions were amplified from RNA using iRepertoire nested multiplex PCR. MiXCR, applied by TCRdb to the multiplex PCR reads, yields one record per CDR3 protein. The sample contains 100,000 to 150,000 distinct CDR3 sequences, approximately 25% of which appear only once. From germline, CDR1 is MGHDK and CDR2 SYGVNS. The germline V and J ends were trimmed by 5 bases and 4 bases, with 11 bases remaining between them. This CDR3 is built from 13 residues. The sequencing sample was made of glioma tissue, nonneoplastic brain tissue, or PBMCs (not recorded which). The receptor was isolated from a human donor with low-grade glioma or glioblastoma, undergoing nonglioma brain surgery, or in good health (not recorded which). V usage is TRBV25-1 and J usage is TRBJ1-2, with a weak D call TRBD1 (5 bases). The CDR3 spells CASSPGRSYGYTF. CDR3 DNA: TGTGCCAGCAGTCCGGGACGGAGCTATGGCTACACCTTC.